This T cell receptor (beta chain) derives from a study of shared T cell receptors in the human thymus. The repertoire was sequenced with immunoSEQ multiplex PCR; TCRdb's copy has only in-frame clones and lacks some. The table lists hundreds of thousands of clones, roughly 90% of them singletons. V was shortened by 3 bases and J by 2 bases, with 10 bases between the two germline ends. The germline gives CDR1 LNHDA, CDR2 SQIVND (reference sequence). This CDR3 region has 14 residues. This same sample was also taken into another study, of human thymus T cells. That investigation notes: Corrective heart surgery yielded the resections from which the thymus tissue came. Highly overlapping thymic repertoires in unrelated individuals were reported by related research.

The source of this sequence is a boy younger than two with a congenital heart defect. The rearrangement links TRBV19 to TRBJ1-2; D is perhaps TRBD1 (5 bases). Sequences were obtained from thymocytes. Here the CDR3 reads CASSIGGGNYGYTF. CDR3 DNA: TGTGCCAGTAGTATTGGGGGGGGGAACTATGGCTACACCTTC.